This TCR beta chain came from a study of cytomegalovirus exposure and HLA in healthy donors. Study-level findings and limits: Most TCR sequences were rare, but some public TCRs occurred in many donors.

Trimming took 0 bases from V and 4 from J, leaving 15 bases between them. The germline CDR1 and CDR2 sequences are SGHDN and FVKESK. This CDR3 comprises 17 residues. The PCR employed 60 Vbeta primers together with 13 Jbeta primers. Only in-frame clones appear in the TCRdb table, and some are missing; sequencing was by immunoSEQ multiplex PCR. The data hold roughly 52,000 clones, with about 84% observed a single time. Remarks on this clone: Its antigen remains unknown.

This receptor was obtained from a female donor in good health and CMV-seronegative. The chain carries TRBV14 and TRBJ2-2; D is perhaps TRBD1 (6 bases). Sequencing used PBMCs. Written as DNA, the CDR3 is TGTGCCAGCAGCCAAGATTGGTACAGGGAGACCACCGGGGAGCTGTTTTTT. This gives the protein CASSQDWYRETTGELFF.